The rows below give T cell receptor beta chains drawn from one sample of a study of shared clonotypes between healthy human individuals. Here immunoSEQ multiplex PCR was the method, and the copy in TCRdb shows in-frame clones only, minus some. Of about 2.2 million clones in the sample, around 95% were seen once. The source material was naive CD8+ T cells from PBMCs. These receptors were taken from a man between 18 and 29 years old in good health. Some clones in this sample may be carry-over from other donors' samples. The CDR3 runs from the conserved cysteine through the conserved F or W. A D gene is named only where the DNA matches it firmly. The listing skips clone size in some rows; elsewhere it reads once, few, many or a size class.

J gene: TRBJ2-5
clone size: -
D gene: -
V gene: TRBV11-3
CDR3 DNA: TGTGCCAGCAGCTTTGAGATGGAATTGAGAGAGACCCAGTACTTC
CDR3 protein: CASSFEMELRETQYF

J gene: TRBJ2-1
clone size: -
D gene: TRBD2
V gene: TRBV9
CDR3 DNA: TGTGCCAGCAGCCTCCCGCCGGGAGGACTGGACAATGAGCAGTTCTTC
CDR3 protein: CASSLPPGGLDNEQFF

J gene: TRBJ1-1
clone size: -
D gene: -
V gene: TRBV10-1
CDR3 DNA: TGCGCCAGCAGTGAGTTGGAGAACACTGAAGCTTTCTTT
CDR3 protein: CASSELENTEAFF

J gene: TRBJ2-7
clone size: -
D gene: -
V gene: TRBV27
CDR3 DNA: TGTGCCAGCAGTTTTTCGACGGACTACGAGCAGTACTTC
CDR3 protein: CASSFSTDYEQYF

J gene: TRBJ2-7
clone size: -
D gene: -
V gene: TRBV7-6
CDR3 DNA: TGTGCCAGCAGCTTAGAAGGGGAGCCCCCCTACGAGCAGTACTTC
CDR3 protein: CASSLEGEPPYEQYF

J gene: TRBJ2-7
clone size: -
D gene: TRBD2
V gene: TRBV6-5
CDR3 DNA: TGTGCCAGCAGTTTAGGGACTAGCGGGGGTACCTACGAGCAGTACTTC
CDR3 protein: CASSLGTSGGTYEQYF

J gene: TRBJ2-5
clone size: -
D gene: -
V gene: TRBV11-2
CDR3 DNA: TGTGCCAGCAGAACCTTGGGAGAGACCCAGTACTTC
CDR3 protein: CASRTLGETQYF

J gene: TRBJ2-2
clone size: -
D gene: -
V gene: TRBV30
CDR3 DNA: TGTGCCTGCCACAGGACCGGGGAGCTGTTTTTT
CDR3 protein: CACHRTGELFF

J gene: TRBJ2-7
clone size: -
D gene: -
V gene: TRBV6-6
CDR3 DNA: TGTGCCAGCAGTTGGGACCCAGCCTACGAGCAGTACTTC
CDR3 protein: CASSWDPAYEQYF

J gene: TRBJ2-7
clone size: -
D gene: TRBD2
V gene: TRBV27
CDR3 DNA: TGTGCCAGCAGTCCCCTAGCGGGAGCGGGCGAGCAGTACTTC
CDR3 protein: CASSPLAGAGEQYF

J gene: TRBJ2-2
clone size: -
D gene: -
V gene: TRBV4-1
CDR3 DNA: TGCGCCAGCAGCCAAGATTGGCGGATGAACACCGGGGAGCTGTTTTTT
CDR3 protein: CASSQDWRMNTGELFF

J gene: TRBJ2-7
clone size: -
D gene: -
V gene: TRBV12-5
CDR3 DNA: TGTGCTAGTGGTTTGGATAATAGCGGTCGGGACTTCTACGAGCAGTACTTC
CDR3 protein: CASGLDNSGRDFYEQYF

J gene: TRBJ1-1
clone size: -
D gene: -
V gene: TRBV19
CDR3 DNA: TGTGCCAGTAGTGCCGGGCGAAACCTCAGGGGAGCTTTCTTT
CDR3 protein: CASSAGRNLRGAFF

J gene: TRBJ2-7
clone size: -
D gene: TRBD2
V gene: TRBV6-1
CDR3 DNA: TGTGCCAGCACTGGACTAGCGGGAGGGCCCTACGAGCAGTACTTC
CDR3 protein: CASTGLAGGPYEQYF

J gene: TRBJ2-1
clone size: -
D gene: TRBD2
V gene: TRBV11-1
CDR3 DNA: TGTGCCAGCGAGGGACTAGCGGGAGGTATTAGCTCCTACAATGAGCAGTTCTTC
CDR3 protein: CASEGLAGGISSYNEQFF

J gene: TRBJ2-1
clone size: -
D gene: -
V gene: TRBV27
CDR3 DNA: TGTGCCAGCAGACCACTCACAGGACGTACCTACAATGAGCAGTTCTTC
CDR3 protein: CASRPLTGRTYNEQFF

J gene: TRBJ2-1
clone size: -
D gene: -
V gene: TRBV29-1
CDR3 DNA: TGCAGCGTTCATACCGGGGTAGGGGAGGTCGATGAGCAGTTCTTC
CDR3 protein: CSVHTGVGEVDEQFF

J gene: TRBJ1-4
clone size: -
D gene: -
V gene: TRBV9
CDR3 DNA: TGTGCCAGCAGCCCAGGTGGTCAGGCAAATGAAAAACTGTTTTTT
CDR3 protein: CASSPGGQANEKLFF

J gene: TRBJ2-7
clone size: -
D gene: TRBD1
V gene: TRBV5-1
CDR3 DNA: TGCGCCAGCAGTGGGACAGGGTTCCACGAGCAGTACTTC
CDR3 protein: CASSGTGFHEQYF

J gene: TRBJ1-5
clone size: -
D gene: -
V gene: TRBV10-1
CDR3 DNA: TGCGCCAGCAGTATTGGACGGAATCAGCCCCAGCATTTT
CDR3 protein: CASSIGRNQPQHF

J gene: TRBJ1-4
clone size: -
D gene: TRBD1
V gene: TRBV5-5
CDR3 DNA: TGTGCCAGCAGCCCGCGGACAGGGGCGAGTGAAAAACTGTTTTTT
CDR3 protein: CASSPRTGASEKLFF

J gene: TRBJ2-7
clone size: -
D gene: -
V gene: TRBV10-1
CDR3 DNA: TGCGCCAGCAGTGCAGGTCCTGACGAGCAGTACTTC
CDR3 protein: CASSAGPDEQYF

J gene: TRBJ2-7
clone size: -
D gene: TRBD1
V gene: TRBV27
CDR3 DNA: TGTGCCAGCAGTTTGTTCCCCGGACAGGTAGACAACGAGCAGTACTTC
CDR3 protein: CASSLFPGQVDNEQYF

J gene: TRBJ2-2
clone size: -
D gene: TRBD2
V gene: TRBV30
CDR3 DNA: TGTGCCTGGGGGGGGCCTAGCGGGAGGACGAACACCGGGGAGCTGTTTTTT
CDR3 protein: CAWGGPSGRTNTGELFF

J gene: TRBJ2-3
clone size: -
D gene: -
V gene: TRBV4-3
CDR3 DNA: TGCGCCAGCAGCCAAGATTTCGGCCGAGGGGATACGCAGTATTTT
CDR3 protein: CASSQDFGRGDTQYF

J gene: TRBJ1-2
clone size: -
D gene: -
V gene: TRBV19
CDR3 DNA: TGTGCCAGTATCCCCTCCGACAGCATCTATGGCTACACCTTC
CDR3 protein: CASIPSDSIYGYTF

J gene: TRBJ2-1
clone size: -
D gene: TRBD1
V gene: TRBV5-1
CDR3 DNA: TGCGCCAGCAGCTTGGAGACAGGGGCCCATGAGCAGTTCTTC
CDR3 protein: CASSLETGAHEQFF

J gene: TRBJ1-1
clone size: -
D gene: -
V gene: TRBV6-5
CDR3 DNA: TGTGCCAGCAGTTACTCGAGGGCCAATGAAGCTTTCTTT
CDR3 protein: CASSYSRANEAFF

J gene: TRBJ2-2
clone size: -
D gene: TRBD1
V gene: TRBV7-2
CDR3 DNA: TGTGCCAGCAGCCCCAGGGACAGGGTGTACACCGGGGAGCTGTTTTTT
CDR3 protein: CASSPRDRVYTGELFF

J gene: TRBJ2-3
clone size: -
D gene: -
V gene: TRBV9
CDR3 DNA: TGTGCCAGCAGCGTAGTCTATGGATCCAACCCCCGGGGAACAGAAGGACCAGATACGCAGTATTTT
CDR3 protein: CASSVVYGSNPRGTEGPDTQYF

J gene: TRBJ1-5
clone size: -
D gene: -
V gene: TRBV10-2
CDR3 DNA: TGCGCCAGCAGGTCCGGAGGGGGGAGCAATCAGCCCCAGCATTTT
CDR3 protein: CASRSGGGSNQPQHF

J gene: TRBJ1-5
clone size: -
D gene: -
V gene: TRBV13
CDR3 DNA: TGTGCCAGCAGCCCCGGTGCTGATCAGCCCCAGCATTTT
CDR3 protein: CASSPGADQPQHF

J gene: TRBJ2-7
clone size: -
D gene: TRBD2
V gene: TRBV7-6
CDR3 DNA: TGTGCCAGCAGCTTCGGGGAGGGCCGATACGAGCAGTACTTC
CDR3 protein: CASSFGEGRYEQYF

J gene: TRBJ2-7
clone size: few
D gene: -
V gene: TRBV27
CDR3 DNA: TGTGCCAGCAGTTCCGGGTACGAGCAGTACTTC
CDR3 protein: CASSSGYEQYF

J gene: TRBJ2-7
clone size: -
D gene: TRBD2
V gene: TRBV11-2
CDR3 DNA: TGTGCCAGCAGGGAGGGACTAGCGGGAGGGAAGGGGTACGAGCAGTACTTC
CDR3 protein: CASREGLAGGKGYEQYF

J gene: TRBJ2-7
clone size: -
D gene: -
V gene: TRBV14
CDR3 DNA: TGTGCCAGCAGCCAACGAATTGGCTACGAGCAGTACTTC
CDR3 protein: CASSQRIGYEQYF

J gene: TRBJ2-5
clone size: -
D gene: -
V gene: TRBV4-1
CDR3 DNA: TGCGCCAGCAGCAGCACCACGGGGGGCGGTATCGTACGAGAGACCCAGTACTTC
CDR3 protein: CASSSTTGGGIVRETQYF

J gene: TRBJ2-7
clone size: -
D gene: -
V gene: TRBV6-1
CDR3 DNA: TGTGCCAGCAGTGACGGGACCGTAACCTACTACGAGCAGTACTTC
CDR3 protein: CASSDGTVTYYEQYF

J gene: TRBJ2-7
clone size: -
D gene: -
V gene: TRBV27
CDR3 DNA: TGTGCCAGCAGTTTATTTTCACAGCTATCCTACGAGCAGTACTTC
CDR3 protein: CASSLFSQLSYEQYF

J gene: TRBJ2-1
clone size: -
D gene: TRBD2
V gene: TRBV9
CDR3 DNA: TGTGCCAGCGGGACTAGCGGGATCTACAATGAGCAGTTCTTC
CDR3 protein: CASGTSGIYNEQFF

J gene: TRBJ2-5
clone size: -
D gene: -
V gene: TRBV30
CDR3 DNA: TGTGCGACGGGCCCCGATCTCCTTCAGACCCAGTACTTC
CDR3 protein: CATGPDLLQTQYF

J gene: TRBJ2-7
clone size: few
D gene: -
V gene: TRBV7-9
CDR3 DNA: TGTGCCAGCAGCTTAAGTCGGGAGCAGTACTTC
CDR3 protein: CASSLSREQYF

J gene: TRBJ2-2
clone size: -
D gene: -
V gene: TRBV9
CDR3 DNA: TGTGCCAGCAGCGAAGGACAGTATCCTAACACCGGGGAGCTGTTTTTT
CDR3 protein: CASSEGQYPNTGELFF

J gene: TRBJ1-5
clone size: once
D gene: -
V gene: TRBV28
CDR3 DNA: TGTGCCAGCAGTTTATCTGTCAATCAGCCCCAGCATTTT
CDR3 protein: CASSLSVNQPQHF

J gene: TRBJ2-7
clone size: -
D gene: -
V gene: TRBV27
CDR3 DNA: TGTGCCAGCAGTTCATTGGGATACGAGCAGTACTTC
CDR3 protein: CASSSLGYEQYF

J gene: TRBJ1-1
clone size: -
D gene: -
V gene: TRBV21-1
CDR3 DNA: TGTGCCAGCAGGGTTACCTCGAGATTAGGGACAGTAAGGACTGAAGCTTTCTTT
CDR3 protein: CASRVTSRLGTVRTEAFF

J gene: TRBJ1-5
clone size: -
D gene: -
V gene: TRBV6-5
CDR3 DNA: TGTGCCAGCAGTTATTTAGGGAGCAATCAGCCCCAGCATTTT
CDR3 protein: CASSYLGSNQPQHF

J gene: TRBJ1-5
clone size: once
D gene: TRBD1
V gene: TRBV30
CDR3 DNA: TGTGCCTGGAGTGTGGGACAGGGCAATCAGCCCCAGCATTTT
CDR3 protein: CAWSVGQGNQPQHF